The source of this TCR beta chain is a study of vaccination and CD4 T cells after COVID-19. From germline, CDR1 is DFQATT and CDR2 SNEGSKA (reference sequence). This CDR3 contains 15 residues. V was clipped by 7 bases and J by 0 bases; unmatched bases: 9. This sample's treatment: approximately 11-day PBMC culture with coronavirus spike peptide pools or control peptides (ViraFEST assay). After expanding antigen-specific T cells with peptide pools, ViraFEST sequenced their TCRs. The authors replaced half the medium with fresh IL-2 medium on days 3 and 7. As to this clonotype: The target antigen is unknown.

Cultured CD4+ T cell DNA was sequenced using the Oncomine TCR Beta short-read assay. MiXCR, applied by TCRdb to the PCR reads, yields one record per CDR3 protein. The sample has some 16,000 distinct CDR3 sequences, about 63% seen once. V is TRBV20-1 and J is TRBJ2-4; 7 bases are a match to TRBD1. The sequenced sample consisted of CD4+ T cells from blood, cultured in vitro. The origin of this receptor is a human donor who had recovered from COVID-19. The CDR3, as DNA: TGCAGTGTTCCCGGGACAGCCCTAGCCAAAAACATTCAGTACTTC. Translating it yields CSVPGTALAKNIQYF.